Each of the 2 T cell receptor beta chains below was sequenced from the same sample in a study of blood T cell repertoires in COVID-19. This table comes from immunoSEQ multiplex PCR, and its TCRdb copy is limited to in-frame clones, with some not included. This sample has hundreds of thousands of clones, with around 90% found just once. The sample was peripheral blood. These receptors all stem from a man between 18 and 29 years old with COVID-19, enrolled during active disease.

The gene calls are TRBV10-3 and TRBJ1-4, with D unclear. The V end lost 11 bases, the J end lost 8 bases, and 15 bases lay between the germline ends. Germline V gives CDR1 ENHRY, CDR2 SYGVKD. The CDR3 loop spans 12 amino acids. The CDR3 nucleotides are TGTGCCCCCGGGGTCAAGGGCGAAAAACTGTTTTTT. It yields the protein CAPGVKGEKLFF.

This clone came up once. J is TRBJ1-4 and V is TRBV3-1 (or the pseudogene TRBV3-2); TRBD1 matches 7 bases. V lost 2 bases to trimming and J lost 5 bases; unmatched junction nucleotides: 5. Germline-derived CDR1 and CDR2 are LGHDT and YNNKEL (reference sequence). The CDR3 sequence is 15 residues long. This CDR3 is CASSQFQGVNEKLFF. CDR3 DNA: TGTGCCAGCAGCCAATTCCAGGGGGTGAATGAAAAACTGTTTTTT.